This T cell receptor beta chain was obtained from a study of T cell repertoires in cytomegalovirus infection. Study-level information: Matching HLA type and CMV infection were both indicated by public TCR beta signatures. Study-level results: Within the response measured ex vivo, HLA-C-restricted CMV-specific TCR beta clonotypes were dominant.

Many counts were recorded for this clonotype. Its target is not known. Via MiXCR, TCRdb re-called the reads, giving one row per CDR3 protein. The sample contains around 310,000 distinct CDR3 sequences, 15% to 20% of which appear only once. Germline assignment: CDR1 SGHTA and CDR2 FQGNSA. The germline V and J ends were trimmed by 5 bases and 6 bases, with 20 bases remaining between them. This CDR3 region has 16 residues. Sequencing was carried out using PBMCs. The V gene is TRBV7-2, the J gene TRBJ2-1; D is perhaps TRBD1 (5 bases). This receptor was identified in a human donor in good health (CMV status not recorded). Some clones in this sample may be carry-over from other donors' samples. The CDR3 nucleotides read TGTGCCAGCAGCCCAGTGGCTACCCTACAGGCCAATGAGCAGTTCTTC. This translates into CASSPVATLQANEQFF.